A single sample gave rise to the 15 T cell receptor beta chains below, sequenced in a study of T cell responses to AZD1222 COVID-19 vaccine. Profiled with immunoSEQ multiplex PCR; TCRdb holds only in-frame clones, not every one. The data show fewer than 200,000 clones, over 85% seen once. Sequenced material: peripheral blood, taken on day 0 of AZD1222 vaccination. These receptors were taken from an adult in good health.

This chain joins TRBV6-1 and TRBJ1-2; tentative D call: TRBD1 (6 bases). V lost 2 bases to trimming and J lost 1 base, with 11 bases between them. The CDR3 spans 15 residues. CDR1 and CDR2 (germline): MNHNS, SASEGT. CDR3 sequence: CASSENRGSNYGYTF. The CDR3 DNA reads TGTGCCAGCAGTGAAAATAGGGGGAGTAACTATGGCTACACCTTC.

This rearrangement joins TRBV11-2 to TRBJ1-5, with 8 bases fitting TRBD1. The CDR3 runs to 14 residues. CDR1 is SGHAT, CDR2 FQNNGV, per germline. V gave up 5 bases and J gave up 6 bases; unmatched junction bases: 6. CDR3 nucleotide sequence: TGTGCCAGCAGCCTAGGACAGGGCTTTCAGCCCCAGCATTTT. This sequence encodes CASSLGQGFQPQHF. Supplemented by reference TRBV11-2 and TRBJ1-5, the full variable domain reads EAGVAQSPRYKIIEKRQSVAFWCNPISGHATLYWYQQILGQGPKLLIQFQNNGVVDDSQLPKDRFSAERLKGVDSTLKIQPAKLEDSAVYLCASSLGQGFQPQHFGDGTRLSIL.

In its sample, this clone was seen a few times. This chain uses TRBV9 with TRBJ1-1; D remains unclear. Trimming took off 0 bases at V and 8 bases at J, with 11 bases between the two ends. Germline V gene lookup returns CDR1 SGDLS and CDR2 YYNGEE. The CDR3 is 13 amino acids. CDR3 amino acids: CASSVVRVGEAFF. The CDR3 coding sequence is TGTGCCAGCAGCGTAGTACGGGTGGGGGAAGCTTTCTTT.

The CDR3 nucleotides read TGCGCCAGCAGACACGGGGGGAACACCGGGGAGCTGTTTTTT. It codes for CASRHGGNTGELFF. The chain carries TRBV5-1 and TRBJ2-2, with TRBD2 as a possible D gene (6 bases). V was cut by 5 bases and J by 1 base, with 9 bases left in between. Per the germline V gene, CDR1 is SGHRS and CDR2 is YFSETQ. The CDR3 is 14 residues long.

In this sample, this clone turned up once. V is TRBV19 and J is TRBJ2-1, with a possible D match to TRBD1 (6 bases). The germline V gene encodes CDR1 LNHDA and CDR2 SQIVND (reference sequence). There are 19 residues in the CDR3. V was cut by 5 bases and J by 0 bases, with 23 bases left in between. In DNA, the CDR3 is TGTGCCAGTAGTCCCAATATGGGGGCAGCGAGCGGCTCCTACAATGAGCAGTTCTTC. Its protein product is CASSPNMGAASGSYNEQFF.

This rearrangement joins TRBV12-5 to TRBJ2-3, with a possible D match to TRBD1 (5 bases). The ends were cut back, 6 bases at V and 2 bases at J, with 9 bases in the middle. CDR3 size: 13 residues. Germline V gene sequence: CDR1 LGHNT, CDR2 FRNRAP. The CDR3 protein is CASGQVATDTQYF. CDR3 DNA sequence: TGTGCTAGTGGACAGGTGGCCACAGATACGCAGTATTTT.

The chain recombines TRBV7-9 with TRBJ2-1; weak D call: TRBD2 (6 bases). In germline, CDR1 is SEHNR, CDR2 FQNEAQ (reference sequence). CDR3 size: 14 residues. V lost 4 bases and J 4 bases, leaving 11 bases between the germline ends. The DNA of the CDR3 is TGTGCCAGCAGCTGGCTAGCGAGGTACAATGAGCAGTTCTTC. The encoded protein is CASSWLARYNEQFF.

The chain has TRBV4-3 and TRBJ1-5; D remains unclear. The CDR3 loop spans 13 amino acids. Germline V gives CDR1 LGHNA, CDR2 YSLEER. V was cut by 2 bases and J by 3 bases, with 5 bases left in between. DNA for the CDR3: TGCGCCAGCAGCCAAAGCCTCAATCAGCCCCAGCATTTT. Its protein product is CASSQSLNQPQHF.

V gene TRBV7-9 combines with J gene TRBJ1-3, with 10 positions matching TRBD1. This CDR3 is 17 amino acids long. The V gene's germline CDR1 is SEHNR and CDR2 FQNEAQ (reference sequence). The J segment lost 4 bases and the V segment lost 0 bases, leaving 6 bases of the junction unmatched. CDR3 in amino acids: CASSLAVTGGAGNTIYF. The CDR3 nucleotides read TGTGCCAGCAGCTTAGCCGTGACAGGGGGCGCGGGAAACACCATATATTTT.

The gene calls are TRBV6-5 and TRBJ1-1; D not certain. This CDR3 has 12 residues. CDR1 is MNHEY, CDR2 SVGAGI, per germline. V shed 8 bases and J shed 7 bases, with 14 bases lying between them. CDR3 DNA: TGTGCCAGCCGATTCACGGGGTATGAAGCTTTCTTT. Amino acids: CASRFTGYEAFF.

The chain couples TRBV6-6 to TRBJ2-7; the D gene is possibly TRBD1 (7 bases). The CDR3 covers 15 residues. Germline values: CDR1 MNHNY, CDR2 SVGAGI (reference sequence). The germline V and J ends were trimmed by 2 bases and 3 bases, with 14 bases remaining between them. Written as DNA, the CDR3 is TGTGCCAGCAGTTACGATCAGGGGGGCAACTACGAGCAGTACTTC. Residues: CASSYDQGGNYEQYF.

This chain joins TRBV5-1 and TRBJ2-7, with 7 positions matching TRBD1. Germline CDR1 is SGHRS and CDR2 is YFSETQ. The CDR3 contains 14 residues. After removal of 0 bases from V and 4 bases from J, the junction contained 4 bases not matched to a gene. The CDR3, as DNA: TGCGCCAGCAGCTTGGGGACAGGAGAGTACGAGCAGTACTTC. Its translation is CASSLGTGEYEQYF.

The J gene is TRBJ2-2, the V gene TRBV7-9, with TRBD2 identical over 12 bases. V was pared by 6 bases and J by 3 bases, with 2 bases of the junction left unmatched. The CDR3 consists of 15 residues. CDR1 is SEHNR, CDR2 FQNEAQ, per germline (reference sequence). DNA of the CDR3: TGTGCCAGCAGTCGACTAGCGGGAGACACCGGGGAGCTGTTTTTT. Protein sequence: CASSRLAGDTGELFF.

The rearrangement links TRBV5-1 to TRBJ1-3; TRBD1 might be the D (5 bases). V shed 4 bases and J shed 2 bases, with 19 bases lying between them. The CDR3 loop spans 17 amino acids. Germline CDR1 reads SGHRS; CDR2 reads YFSETQ. The CDR3 loop is CASSIARGSGPGNTIYF. The CDR3, as DNA: TGCGCCAGCAGCATAGCGAGGGGTTCAGGCCCTGGAAACACCATATATTTT.

This clone showed up just once. The chain uses TRBV28 and TRBJ2-7; possible D gene TRBD2, 5 bases. The CDR3 extends over 14 amino acids. The V end lost 8 bases, the J end lost 2 bases, and 16 bases lay between the germline ends. Germline CDR1 and CDR2: MDHEN and SYDVKM. CDR3 sequence: CASGRPGLPYEQYF. For the CDR3, the DNA is TGTGCCAGCGGACGCCCGGGATTACCCTACGAGCAGTACTTC.